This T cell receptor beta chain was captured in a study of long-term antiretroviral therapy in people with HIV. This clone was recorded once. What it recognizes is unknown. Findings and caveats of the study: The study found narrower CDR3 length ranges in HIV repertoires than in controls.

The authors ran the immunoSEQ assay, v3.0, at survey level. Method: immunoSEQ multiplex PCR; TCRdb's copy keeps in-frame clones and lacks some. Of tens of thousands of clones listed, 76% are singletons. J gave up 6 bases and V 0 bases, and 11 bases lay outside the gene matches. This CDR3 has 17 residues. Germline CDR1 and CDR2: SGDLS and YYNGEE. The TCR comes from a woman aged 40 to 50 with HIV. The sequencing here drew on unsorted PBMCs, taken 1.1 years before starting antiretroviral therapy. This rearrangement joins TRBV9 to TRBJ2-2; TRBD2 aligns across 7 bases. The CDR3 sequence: CASSVDTPTSWAGELFF. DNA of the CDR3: TGTGCCAGCAGCGTAGATACCCCGACTAGCTGGGCCGGGGAGCTGTTTTTT.